Sequencing of this T cell receptor (beta chain) was carried out in a study of human T cells and chemical hapten exposure (dated by TCRdb to about 2021). Broadly, across the study: For sensitization, 2% DPC in acetone was applied to a roughly 2 cm by roughly 2 cm area of upper inner arm skin. This study followed changes in the peripheral blood TCR repertoire in vivo during primary and secondary sensitization of alopecia patients to the hapten diphenylcyclopropenone (DPC). The mostly female patient cohort included alopecia areata with under or over 50% scalp involvement, alopecia totalis and alopecia universalis. Patch testing was done on the upper back using Finn chambers containing 0.01% DPC, and results were scored after 6 days according to International Contact Dermatitis Research Group standards. Libraries were combined into a pool for sequencing, and differences in TCR yield between samples came mainly from small differences in library volumes within the pool. Throughout the roughly 23-week study period, patients were also given weekly therapeutic DPC doses on the scalp. Blood samples were taken from patients before sensitization (week 0) and then at 2, 6 and about 24 weeks after DPC sensitization. About 30 alopecia patients provided blood for TCR sequencing at one to four time points (pre-sensitization, 2, 6 and 24 weeks). What the research found in general, with its limitations: Compared with pre-sensitization or healthy control sets, expanded TCRs formed significantly more large CDR3 similarity clusters, which is consistent with antigen-driven responses. The number of PT1 expanded TCRs positively correlated with patch test score, significant at thresholds 8, 16 and 32 but not 4. Repeated subsampling changed both the strength of the expansion versus patch-test correlation and the threshold at which that correlation became significant. DPC sensitization did not change the number of TCRs with a frequency above 1 in 1000, and there was no evidence of changes in global repertoire structure. All patients had alopecia, a presumed autoimmune disease, so their immune response might differ from that of healthy individuals.

The germline V gene sets CDR1 to LGHNA and CDR2 to YSLEER. From the cysteine through the phenylalanine, the CDR3 covers 16 amino acids. Here the CDR3 DNA is all that survives: 48 bases in frame from base 1. Trimming accounts for 3 bases at V and 6 bases at J, while the number of junction bases matched to no gene is 10. The library was generated by RACE. The sample was run on a NextSeq 500. Library preparation attached unique molecular identifiers to individual cDNA molecules for quantitative, reproducible TCR counting. Each blood RNA sample was used to sequence both TCR alpha and TCR beta chains. As for the original processing: Samples had a median of around 92,000 TCRs, with a range from roughly 23,224 to 700,000. The Decombinator software suite was used to annotate the V, J and CDR3 of the TCR reads. To make PS versus PT1 abundance plots, every sample was subsampled to the same number of TCRs (28,000). TCRs were defined as expanded if absent before sensitization and observed at least eight times at the 2-week time point. The public reads were quality trimmed at Q25 with fastp and then assembled into clones with MiXCR by TCRdb, keeping productive beta chains. Each entry is one CDR3 protein sequence, shown with its most common DNA and genes. In this record, the V and J calls reflect TCRdb's handling and not the investigators' own analysis. This sample comprises a few hundred thousand distinct CDR3 sequences, around 5% of them detected only once. Roughly 8.2% of the sample is taken by the ten largest.

In its sample, this clonotype was seen many times. Its antigen remains unidentified. No base-level quality is on record; no much larger clone is a single base apart. Interpreted using the paper, the time point label stands for: pre-sensitization, week 0. The treatment or condition label corresponds to: therapeutic diphenylcyclopropenone sensitization with weekly scalp DPC. At every patch-test visit, the blood draw took place before the patch test was put on. Patients were considered eligible if aged 18 to 70, diagnosed with alopecia and deemed suitable for DPC therapy, and patients were excluded if pregnant. Total RNA was extracted from unfractionated whole blood that had been collected in Tempus Blood RNA tubes.

The V and J segments used are TRBV4-3 and TRBJ2-1, with 8 bases in between that match TRBD2. The receptor was isolated from a woman aged 18-29 years with alopecia areata. Some clones in this sample may be carry-over from other donors' samples. This sample comprised whole blood, obtained in connection with sensitization to the hapten diphenylcyclopropenone (DPC). The base sequence is TGCGCCAGCAGCCACAACGGGGGGGGACCCTCCAATGAGCAGTTCTTC. Its translation is CASSHNGGGPSNEQFF.